This is a list of T cell receptor beta chains from one sample in a study of blood T cell repertoires in COVID-19. Assay used: immunoSEQ multiplex PCR; TCRdb lists only in-frame clones, some missing. The sample lists roughly 180,000 clones; less than 90% were seen once. The specimen was PBMCs or T cells enriched from blood (not recorded which). The origin of the receptors is a woman aged 45-60 years who had recovered from COVID-19. CDR3s include the opening cysteine and the closing phenylalanine or tryptophan. A D gene is named only where the DNA matches it firmly. Not every row has a clone size; where given, it reads once, few, many or a size class.

clone_size	d_call	v_call	j_call	cdr3_nt	cdr3_aa
.	TRBD2	TRBV6-2/TRBV6-3	TRBJ2-5	TGTGCCAGCAGTCCGACTAGCTGGGGAGAGACCCAGTACTTC	CASSPTSWGETQYF
medium-sized	.	TRBV4-1	TRBJ1-1	TGCGCCAGCAGCTCCCGATTGTTACTGACTGAAGCTTTCTTT	CASSSRLLLTEAFF
.	.	TRBV5-1	TRBJ1-1	TGCGCCAGCAGCTTGTTCGGGAGACAGATGGAGGCTTTCTTT	CASSLFGRQMEAFF
.	.	TRBV13	TRBJ2-3	TGTGCCAGCAGCTTCCGCGGGGCGGACACAGATACGCAGTATTTT	CASSFRGADTDTQYF
.	.	TRBV5-1	TRBJ2-5	TGCGCCAGCAGCACACTACCGGAAGAGACCCAGTACTTC	CASSTLPEETQYF
.	.	TRBV7-9	TRBJ2-1	TGTGCCAGCAGCTTAATGGGGAGCTCCTACAATGAGCAGTTCTTC	CASSLMGSSYNEQFF
.	.	TRBV2	TRBJ1-1	TGTGCCAGCAGTTGGGAGGCGAACACTGAAGCTTTCTTT	CASSWEANTEAFF
.	TRBD2	TRBV18	TRBJ2-2	TGTGCCAGCTCACCACCGCCCCGACTAGCGGGCCTGAACACCGGGGAGCTGTTTTTT	CASSPPPRLAGLNTGELFF
.	.	TRBV7-9	TRBJ2-5	TGTGCCAGCAGCGGGAGGTTTGCCGGGGAGACCCAGTACTTC	CASSGRFAGETQYF
.	TRBD1	TRBV3-1/TRBV3-2	TRBJ1-1	TGTGCCAGCAGCCAAAACAGGGGGATTGAAGCTTTCTTT	CASSQNRGIEAFF
.	TRBD2	TRBV24-1	TRBJ2-6	TGTGCCACGTCCCCGGGGGGGCTCTCCTCTGGGGCCAACGTCCTGACTTTC	CATSPGGLSSGANVLTF
once	TRBD2	TRBV6-5	TRBJ2-1	TGTGCCAGCAGTTTTAGCGGGGAGGGATACAATGAGCAGTTCTTC	CASSFSGEGYNEQFF
.	.	TRBV7-9	TRBJ2-1	TGTGCCAGTGAGAGGGCCTACAATGAGCAGTTCTTC	CASERAYNEQFF
.	.	TRBV14	TRBJ1-2	TGTGCCAGCAGCCAAGAGGTCGGGAACTATGGCTACACCTTC	CASSQEVGNYGYTF
.	.	TRBV20-1	TRBJ1-2	TGCAGTGCTATGTCGGGAGGGGGCTACACCTTC	CSAMSGGGYTF
.	.	TRBV9	TRBJ1-1	TGTGCCAGCAGCAAAAACAGTTTTATGAACACTGAAGCTTTCTTT	CASSKNSFMNTEAFF
.	.	TRBV11-2	TRBJ1-3	TGTGCCAGCAGCGCCACGCGTAGCTACTCTGGAAACACCATATATTTT	CASSATRSYSGNTIYF
.	TRBD1	TRBV19	TRBJ1-1	TGTGCCACCCTACAGGGGATGAACACTGAAGCTTTCTTT	CATLQGMNTEAFF
once	.	TRBV14	TRBJ1-1	TGTGCCAGCAGCCTCACACCGAACACTGAAGCTTTCTTT	CASSLTPNTEAFF
.	.	TRBV28	TRBJ1-6	TGTGCCAGCACCAAACAGGTTAATTCACCCCTCCACTTT	CASTKQVNSPLHF
.	TRBD1	TRBV4-2	TRBJ2-1	TGTGCCAGCAGGGGATCGGGACAGGGGGCTAACAATGAGCAGTTCTTC	CASRGSGQGANNEQFF
.	.	TRBV9	TRBJ1-2	TGTGCCAGCAGCGCCTCGGGGGGGGGCCCGAGGGGTGGCTACACCTTC	CASSASGGGPRGGYTF
.	.	TRBV7-9	TRBJ1-2	TGTGCCAGTAACAGGGAGATCGGCTATGGCTACACCTTC	CASNREIGYGYTF
.	.	TRBV6-1	TRBJ1-2	TGTGCCAGCAGTGAAGGAGGGCAAGGCTACACCTTC	CASSEGGQGYTF
.	.	TRBV30	TRBJ1-5	TGTGCCTGGAGTCTTGCAGGCGGCAATCAGCCCCAGCATTTT	CAWSLAGGNQPQHF
.	.	TRBV6-1	TRBJ1-1	TGTGCCAGCAGTGAATTGGCCAGGCCCATAACTGAAGCTTTCTTT	CASSELARPITEAFF
.	.	TRBV11-3	TRBJ2-2	TGTGCCAGCAGCTTAGCGTATCCCGGGGAGCTGTTTTTT	CASSLAYPGELFF
.	.	TRBV28	TRBJ1-6	TGTGCCAGCACTTTTGGGGGCTCACCCCTCCACTTT	CASTFGGSPLHF
.	TRBD1	TRBV2	TRBJ2-5	TGTGCCAGCATGGGACAGACCCAAGAGACCCAGTACTTC	CASMGQTQETQYF
.	TRBD2	TRBV7-3	TRBJ2-5	TGTGCCAGCAGCCCACAGGCTAGCGGGGGCCAAGAGACCCAGTACTTC	CASSPQASGGQETQYF
.	.	TRBV6-4	TRBJ1-6	TGTGCCAGCAGTGACTCGACCGGGGGGAATTCACCCCTCCACTTT	CASSDSTGGNSPLHF